The entry that follows covers one T cell receptor beta chain sequence. This clonotype was seen at least ten times. The specificity of this receptor is unknown. Base qualities are not provided; no much larger clone lies one nucleotide away. This entry is derived from a study of T cell repertoires in cytomegalovirus infection (dated by TCRdb to between 2018 and 2021). A note on the overall study: Donor HLA type was relevant to the analysis, because carriage of CMV infection together with the matching HLA type was indicated by public TCR beta signatures. Study-wide findings and limitations: The ex vivo response was dominated by HLA-C-restricted CMV-specific TCR beta clonotypes, and the single most frequent clonotype in two of eight donors was supplied by these HLA-C-restricted clonotypes. Carriers of CMV infection plus the relevant HLA type were discriminated by the cumulative frequency of public TCR beta family members in the study cohort and in an independent approximately 400-donor cohort.

As encoded in the germline V gene, CDR1 is MNHEY while CDR2 is SVGAGI. The CDR3 contains 16 residues, cysteine and phenylalanine counted. Only CDR3 DNA remains: 48 bases, in frame from the first base. V is clipped by 2 bases and J by 3 bases, and the sequence between their germline boundaries is 15 bases long. The data were produced on an Illumina HiSeq 1500. TCRdb trimmed the raw reads at Q25, called clones with MiXCR and kept productive beta chains. Each record represents a unique CDR3 protein, reported with the most common genes and DNA among its rows. Counted in this sample were approximately 630,000 distinct CDR3 sequences; less than 25% of them appeared once. The ten largest account for roughly 8% of the sample.

This clonotype was obtained from a human donor in good health (CMV status not recorded). Some clones in this sample may be carry-over from other donors' samples. The source material was CD8+ T cells from PBMCs. The chain is assembled from TRBV6-5 and TRBJ2-3, and perhaps TRBD1 as D gene, on 5 matching bases. The CDR3 has the sequence CASSYPVGEGTDTQYF. The DNA sequence is as follows: TGTGCCAGCAGTTACCCGGTAGGGGAAGGGACAGATACGCAGTATTTT.